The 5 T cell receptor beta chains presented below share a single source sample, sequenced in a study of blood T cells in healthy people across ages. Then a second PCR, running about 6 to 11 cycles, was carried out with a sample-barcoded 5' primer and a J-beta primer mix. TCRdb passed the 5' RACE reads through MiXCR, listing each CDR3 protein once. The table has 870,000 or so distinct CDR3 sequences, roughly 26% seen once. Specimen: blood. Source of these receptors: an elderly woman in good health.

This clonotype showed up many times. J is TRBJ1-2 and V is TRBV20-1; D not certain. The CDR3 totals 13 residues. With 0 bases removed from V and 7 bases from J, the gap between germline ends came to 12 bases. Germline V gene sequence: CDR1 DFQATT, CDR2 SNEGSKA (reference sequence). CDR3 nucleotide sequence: TGCAGTGCTAGAGACACTGCCGGGAGTGGCTACACCTTC. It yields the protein CSARDTAGSGYTF.

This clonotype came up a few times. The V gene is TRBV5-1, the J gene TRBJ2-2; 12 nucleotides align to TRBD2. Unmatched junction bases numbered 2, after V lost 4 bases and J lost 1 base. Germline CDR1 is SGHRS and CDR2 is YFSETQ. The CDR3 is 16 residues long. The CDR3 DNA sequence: TGCGCCAGCAGCATGACTAGCGGGGGGAACACCGGGGAGCTGTTTTTT. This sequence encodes CASSMTSGGNTGELFF.

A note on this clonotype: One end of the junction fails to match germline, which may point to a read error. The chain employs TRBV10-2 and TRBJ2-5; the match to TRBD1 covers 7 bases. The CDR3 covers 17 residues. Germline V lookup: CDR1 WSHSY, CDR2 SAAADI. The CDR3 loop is CASGEARWGQRKETQYF. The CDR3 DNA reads TGCGCCAGCGGTGAGGCGCGTTGGGGACAGAGGAAAGAGACCCAGTACTTC.

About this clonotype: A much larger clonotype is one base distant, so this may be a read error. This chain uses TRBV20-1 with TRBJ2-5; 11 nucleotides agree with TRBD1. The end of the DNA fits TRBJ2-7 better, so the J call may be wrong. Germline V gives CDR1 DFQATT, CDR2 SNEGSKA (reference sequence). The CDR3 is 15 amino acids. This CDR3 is CSANDGQGARDEQYF. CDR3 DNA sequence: TGCAGTGCTAACGACGGACAGGGGGCTCGGGACGAGCAGTACTTC.

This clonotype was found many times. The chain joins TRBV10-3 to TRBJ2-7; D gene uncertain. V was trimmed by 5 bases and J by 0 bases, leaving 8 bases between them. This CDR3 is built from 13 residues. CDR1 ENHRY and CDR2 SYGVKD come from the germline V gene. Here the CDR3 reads CAISLSSSYEQYF. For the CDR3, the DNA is TGTGCCATCAGTTTATCGAGCTCCTACGAGCAGTACTTC.